This T cell receptor beta chain was documented in a study of blood T cell repertoires in COVID-19. Study-level background: In each case, the material was cDNA or gDNA derived from T cells, B-cell-depleted T cells, or PBMCs.

Authors' processing steps: Amplified reference gene primers provided the basis for estimating nucleated cell counts. Using immunoSEQ multiplex PCR, the repertoire was profiled, and TCRdb retains in-frame clones only, with some absent. The DNA gave D and trimming, while V, J and clone size come from that table. The sample holds a few hundred thousand clones; under 90% are singletons and the top ten take about 3.3%. Two negative PCRs, clearance, or symptom resolution were required of recovered Cohort 3 donors. Input material: PBMCs or T cells enriched from blood (not recorded which). The TCR originated in an older woman who had recovered from COVID-19.

The CDR3 DNA is TGTGCCAGCAGCCCAGGGGCAGAAGCTTTCTTT. It codes for CASSPGAEAFF. This chain connects TRBV7-9 to TRBJ1-1, with D possibly matching TRBD1 (6 bases). The length of the CDR3 is 11 residues. Trimming removed 5 bases at V and 8 bases at J, with 9 bases between. Germline CDR1 SEHNR, CDR2 FQNEAQ (reference sequence).